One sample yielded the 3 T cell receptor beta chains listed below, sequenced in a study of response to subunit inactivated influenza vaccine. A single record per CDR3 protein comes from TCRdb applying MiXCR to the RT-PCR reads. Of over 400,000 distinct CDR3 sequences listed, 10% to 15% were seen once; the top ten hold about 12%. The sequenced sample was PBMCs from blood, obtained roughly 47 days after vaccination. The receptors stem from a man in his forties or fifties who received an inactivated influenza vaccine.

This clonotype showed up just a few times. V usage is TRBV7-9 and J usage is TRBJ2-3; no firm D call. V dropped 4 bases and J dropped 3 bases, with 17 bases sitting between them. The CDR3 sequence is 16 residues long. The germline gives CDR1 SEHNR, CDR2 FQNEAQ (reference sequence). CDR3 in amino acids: CASSWIGWATTDTQYF. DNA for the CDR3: TGTGCCAGCAGCTGGATTGGCTGGGCCACGACAGATACGCAGTATTTT.

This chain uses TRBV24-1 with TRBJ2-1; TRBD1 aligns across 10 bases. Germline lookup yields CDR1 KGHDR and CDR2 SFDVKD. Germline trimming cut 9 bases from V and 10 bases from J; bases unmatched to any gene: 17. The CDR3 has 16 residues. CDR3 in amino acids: CATGPPGTGVRGEQFF. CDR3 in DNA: TGTGCCACCGGCCCCCCCGGGACAGGGGTGAGAGGGGAGCAGTTCTTC.

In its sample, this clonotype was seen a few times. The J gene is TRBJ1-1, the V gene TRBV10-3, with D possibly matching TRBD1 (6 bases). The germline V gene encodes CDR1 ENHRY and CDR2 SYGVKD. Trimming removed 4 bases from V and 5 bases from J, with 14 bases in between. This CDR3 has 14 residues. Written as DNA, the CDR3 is TGTGCCATCAGTGCGTGGGGGGCGGGGACTGAAGCTTTCTTT. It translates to CAISAWGAGTEAFF.